This record concerns one T cell receptor beta chain sequence. The entry originates in a study of blood T cell repertoires in COVID-19. The CDR3 totals 17 residues. Looked up from germline, CDR1 is LGHDT and CDR2 is YNNKEL (reference sequence). The ends lost 0 bases at V and 4 bases at J; junction bases unmatched: 8. Clones were sequenced by immunoSEQ multiplex PCR, and TCRdb holds only the in-frame ones, with some missing. The repertoire holds about 230,000 clones, with approximately 85% as singletons. Sequenced material: peripheral blood. This clonotype was sampled from a man aged 45 to 65 with COVID-19, enrolled during active disease. This chain joins TRBV3-1 (or the pseudogene TRBV3-2) and TRBJ1-4; TRBD1 aligns across 7 bases. CDR3 nucleotide sequence: TGTGCCAGCAGCCAAGATCCAGGGACAGCCTATAATGAAAAACTGTTTTTT. Translated, it gives CASSQDPGTAYNEKLFF.